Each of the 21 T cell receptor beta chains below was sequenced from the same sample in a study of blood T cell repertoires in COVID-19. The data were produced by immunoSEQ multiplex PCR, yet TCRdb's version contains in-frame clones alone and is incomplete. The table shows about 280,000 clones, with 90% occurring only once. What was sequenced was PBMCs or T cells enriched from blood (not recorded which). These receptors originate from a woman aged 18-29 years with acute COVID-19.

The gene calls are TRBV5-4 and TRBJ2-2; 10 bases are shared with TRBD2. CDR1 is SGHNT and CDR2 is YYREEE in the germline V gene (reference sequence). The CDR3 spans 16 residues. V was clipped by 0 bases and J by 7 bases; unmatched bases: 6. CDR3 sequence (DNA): TGTGCCAGCAGCTTGGCTAGCGGGAGCTGGGGCGGGGAGCTGTTTTTT. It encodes CASSLASGSWGGELFF.

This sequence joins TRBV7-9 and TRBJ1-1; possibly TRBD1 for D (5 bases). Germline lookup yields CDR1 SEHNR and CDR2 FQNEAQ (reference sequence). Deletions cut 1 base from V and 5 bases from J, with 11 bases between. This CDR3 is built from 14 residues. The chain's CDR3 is CASSLGLGGTEAFF. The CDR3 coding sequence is TGTGCCAGCAGCTTAGGGCTTGGGGGGACTGAAGCTTTCTTT.

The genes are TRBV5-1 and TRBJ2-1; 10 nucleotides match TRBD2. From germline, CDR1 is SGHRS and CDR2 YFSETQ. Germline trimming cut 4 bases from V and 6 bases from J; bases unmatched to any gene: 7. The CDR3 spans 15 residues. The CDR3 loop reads CASSPRAGGPNEQFF. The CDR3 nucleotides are TGCGCCAGCAGCCCAAGAGCGGGAGGGCCCAATGAGCAGTTCTTC.

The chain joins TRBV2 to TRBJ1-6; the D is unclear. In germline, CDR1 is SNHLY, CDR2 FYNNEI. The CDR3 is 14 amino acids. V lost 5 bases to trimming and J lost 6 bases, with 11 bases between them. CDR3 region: CASSIVGLNSPLHF. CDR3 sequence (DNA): TGTGCCAGCAGTATAGTCGGACTTAATTCACCCCTCCACTTT.

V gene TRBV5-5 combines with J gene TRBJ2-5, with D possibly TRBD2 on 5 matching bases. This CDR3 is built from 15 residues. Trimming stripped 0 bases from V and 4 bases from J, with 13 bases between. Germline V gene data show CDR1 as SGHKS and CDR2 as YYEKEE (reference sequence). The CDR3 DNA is TGTGCCAGCAGCTTGGAAGGGAGTAGACTAGAGACCCAGTACTTC. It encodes CASSLEGSRLETQYF.

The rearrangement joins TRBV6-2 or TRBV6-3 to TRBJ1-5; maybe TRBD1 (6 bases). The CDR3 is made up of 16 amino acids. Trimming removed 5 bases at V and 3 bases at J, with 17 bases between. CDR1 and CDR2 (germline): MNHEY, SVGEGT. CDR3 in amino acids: CASSIGAGTINQPQHF. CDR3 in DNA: TGTGCCAGCAGTATTGGGGCAGGGACAATCAATCAGCCCCAGCATTTT.

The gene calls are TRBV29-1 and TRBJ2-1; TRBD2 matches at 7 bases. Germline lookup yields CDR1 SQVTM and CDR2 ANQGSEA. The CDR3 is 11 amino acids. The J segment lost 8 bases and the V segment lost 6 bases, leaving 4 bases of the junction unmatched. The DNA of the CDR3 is TGCAGCGTGGGGAGGGTTTATGAGCAGTTCTTC. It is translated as CSVGRVYEQFF.

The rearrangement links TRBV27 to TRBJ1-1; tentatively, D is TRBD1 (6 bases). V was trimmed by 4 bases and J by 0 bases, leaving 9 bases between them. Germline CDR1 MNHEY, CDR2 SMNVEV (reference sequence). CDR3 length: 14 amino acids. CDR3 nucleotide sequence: TGTGCCAGCAGTTCCCCAGGGGTGAACACTGAAGCTTTCTTT. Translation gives CASSSPGVNTEAFF.

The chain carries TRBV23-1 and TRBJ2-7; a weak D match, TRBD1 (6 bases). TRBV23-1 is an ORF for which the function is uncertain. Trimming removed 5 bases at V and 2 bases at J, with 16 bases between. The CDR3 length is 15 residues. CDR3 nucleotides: TGCGCCAGCAGTTCTCAATACAGGGACCCCTACGAGCAGTACTTC. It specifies CASSSQYRDPYEQYF.

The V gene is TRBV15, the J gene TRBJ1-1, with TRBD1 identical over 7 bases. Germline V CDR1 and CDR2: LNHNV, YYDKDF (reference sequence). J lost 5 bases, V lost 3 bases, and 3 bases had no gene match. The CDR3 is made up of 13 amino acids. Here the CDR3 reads CATSSTGVTEAFF. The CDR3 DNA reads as TGTGCCACCAGCAGTACAGGGGTGACTGAAGCTTTCTTT.

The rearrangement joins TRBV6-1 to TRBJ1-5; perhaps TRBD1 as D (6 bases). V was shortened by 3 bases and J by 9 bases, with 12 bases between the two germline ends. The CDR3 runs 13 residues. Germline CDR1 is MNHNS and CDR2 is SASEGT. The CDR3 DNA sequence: TGTGCCAGCAGTGAGAGGCGACAGGTGCCCCAGCATTTT. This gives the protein CASSERRQVPQHF.

In DNA form, the CDR3 reads TGTGCCACCGGAGAGAACACTGAAGCTTTCTTT. Encoded protein: CATGENTEAFF. This chain uses TRBV28 with TRBJ1-1; no clear D. The germline V gene encodes CDR1 MDHEN and CDR2 SYDVKM. Between the trimmed V and J ends, which lost 10 bases and 1 base, there was a span of 7 bases. This CDR3 is 11 amino acids long.

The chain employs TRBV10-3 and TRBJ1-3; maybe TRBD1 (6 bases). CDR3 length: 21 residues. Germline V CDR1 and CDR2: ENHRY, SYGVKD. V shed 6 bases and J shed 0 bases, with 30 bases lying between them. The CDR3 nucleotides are TGTGCCATCAGCCGACTTTTACAGGGCTCGAGAACCGGGGCCTCTGGAAACACCATATATTTT. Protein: CAISRLLQGSRTGASGNTIYF.

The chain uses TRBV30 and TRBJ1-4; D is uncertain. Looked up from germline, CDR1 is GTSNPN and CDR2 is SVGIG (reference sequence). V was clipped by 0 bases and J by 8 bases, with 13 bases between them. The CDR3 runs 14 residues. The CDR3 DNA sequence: TGTGCCTGGAGTGTCGGTGCCTCGCCCGAAAAACTGTTTTTT. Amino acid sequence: CAWSVGASPEKLFF.

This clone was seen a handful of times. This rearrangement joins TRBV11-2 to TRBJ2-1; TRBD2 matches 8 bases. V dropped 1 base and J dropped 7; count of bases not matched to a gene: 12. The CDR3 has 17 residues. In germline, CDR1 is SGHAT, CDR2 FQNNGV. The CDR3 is CASSLGGARGGRNEQFF. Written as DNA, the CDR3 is TGTGCCAGCAGCTTAGGTGGGGCGCGCGGGGGGCGGAATGAGCAGTTCTTC.

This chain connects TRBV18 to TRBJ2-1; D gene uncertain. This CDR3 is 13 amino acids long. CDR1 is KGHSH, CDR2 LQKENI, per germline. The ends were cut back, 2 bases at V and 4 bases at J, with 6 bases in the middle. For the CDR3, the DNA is TGTGCCAGCTCACCAAGAGCATACAATGAGCAGTTCTTC. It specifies CASSPRAYNEQFF.

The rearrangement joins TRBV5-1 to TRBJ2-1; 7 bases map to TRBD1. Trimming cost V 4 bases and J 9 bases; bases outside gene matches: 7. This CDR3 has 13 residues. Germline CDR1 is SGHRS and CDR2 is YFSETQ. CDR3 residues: CASSLGTAGEQFF. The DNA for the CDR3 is TGCGCCAGCAGCCTAGGGACAGCTGGTGAGCAGTTCTTC.

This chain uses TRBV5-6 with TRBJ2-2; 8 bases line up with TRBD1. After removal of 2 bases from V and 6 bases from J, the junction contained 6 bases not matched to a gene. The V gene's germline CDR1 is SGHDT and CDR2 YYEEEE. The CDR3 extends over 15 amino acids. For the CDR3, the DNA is TGTGCCAGCAGCTTTCCGACAGGGGACCCCGGGGAGCTGTTTTTT. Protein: CASSFPTGDPGELFF.

CDR3 region: CASSLGTGDNNEQFF. In nucleotides, the CDR3 is TGCGCCAGCAGCCTCGGGACAGGGGATAACAATGAGCAGTTCTTC. The chain couples TRBV23-1 to TRBJ2-1, with TRBD1 matching 10 bases. TRBV23-1 is an ORF, with its function uncertain. Germline trimming cut 6 bases from V and 5 bases from J; bases unmatched to any gene: 7. The CDR3 totals 15 residues.

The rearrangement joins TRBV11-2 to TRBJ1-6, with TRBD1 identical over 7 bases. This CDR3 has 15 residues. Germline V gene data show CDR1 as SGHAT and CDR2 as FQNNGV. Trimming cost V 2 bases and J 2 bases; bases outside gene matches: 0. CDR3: CASSLQGAYNSPLHF. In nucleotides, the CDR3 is TGTGCCAGCAGCTTACAGGGGGCCTATAATTCACCCCTCCACTTT.

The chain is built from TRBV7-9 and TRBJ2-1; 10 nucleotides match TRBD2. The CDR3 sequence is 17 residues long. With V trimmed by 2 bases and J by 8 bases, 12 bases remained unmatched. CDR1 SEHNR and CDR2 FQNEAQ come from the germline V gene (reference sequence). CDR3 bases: TGTGCCAGCAGCTTACCCGGACTAGCGGAAAAGGGAGATGAGCAGTTCTTC. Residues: CASSLPGLAEKGDEQFF.